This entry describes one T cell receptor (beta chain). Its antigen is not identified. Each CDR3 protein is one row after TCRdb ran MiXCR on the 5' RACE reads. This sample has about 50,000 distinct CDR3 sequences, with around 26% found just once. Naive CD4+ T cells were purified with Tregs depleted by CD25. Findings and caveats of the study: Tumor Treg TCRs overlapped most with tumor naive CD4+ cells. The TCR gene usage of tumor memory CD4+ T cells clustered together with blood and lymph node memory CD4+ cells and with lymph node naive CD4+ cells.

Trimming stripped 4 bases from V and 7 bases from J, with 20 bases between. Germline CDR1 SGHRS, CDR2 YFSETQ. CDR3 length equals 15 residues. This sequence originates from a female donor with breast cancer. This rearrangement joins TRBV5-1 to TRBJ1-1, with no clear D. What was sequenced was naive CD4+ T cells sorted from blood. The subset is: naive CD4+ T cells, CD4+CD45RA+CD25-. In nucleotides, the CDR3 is TGCGCCAGCAGCGAAAGCGTCACTAAACTCAGTGAAGCTTTCTTT. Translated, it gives CASSESVTKLSEAFF.